The clone carrying this T cell receptor beta chain was observed a few times. Its antigen is still unknown. This sample stems from a study of cytomegalovirus exposure and HLA in healthy donors. Study outcomes and limitations: Among CMV-associated TCR beta chains, most appeared HLA-restricted in a later analysis. In an earlier analysis, about 87% or about 30%: the productive usage of most TCR beta V segments. Three chains tied to CMV proved CMV antigen-specific in vitro.

While unrecorded immune exposures were likely, the donors were nominally healthy when sampled. PCR amplification relied on 60 Vbeta primers (plus 13 Jbeta primers). This table comes from immunoSEQ multiplex PCR, and its TCRdb copy is limited to in-frame clones, with some not included. This sample carries approximately 88,000 clones, 77% of them seen once, and the ten largest clones take 7.3%. Germline CDR1 is SGHRS and CDR2 is YFSETQ. The CDR3 loop spans 15 amino acids. V dropped 2 bases and J dropped 1; count of bases not matched to a gene: 2. Sequenced: PBMCs. This TCR was sampled from a man in his fifties or sixties in good health and CMV-seropositive. The rearrangement uses TRBV5-1 and TRBJ2-2; 7 nucleotides line up with TRBD2. The CDR3 nucleotides read TGCGCCAGCAGCTTTAGCGGGCAGAACACCGGGGAGCTGTTTTTT. Protein sequence: CASSFSGQNTGELFF. The full variable domain, in which reference TRBV5-1 and TRBJ2-2 provide the parts outside the CDR3, is KAGVTQTPRYLIKTRGQQVTLSCSPISGHRSVSWYQQTPGQGLQFLFEYFSETQRNKGNFPGRFSGRQFSNSRSEMNVSTLELGDSALYLCASSFSGQNTGELFFGEGSRLTVL.